The 18 T cell receptor beta chains given below trace back to one sample, sequenced in a study of long-term antiretroviral therapy in people with HIV. Survey-level immunoSEQ v3.0 assays were run. The assay was immunoSEQ multiplex PCR, and TCRdb's table has in-frame clones only and misses some. The data hold some 14,000 clones, with roughly 85% observed a single time. Source: unsorted PBMCs, taken 1.8 years before starting antiretroviral therapy. The receptor source for this set is a middle-aged woman with HIV.

This clone has a single count. In nucleotides, the CDR3 is TGTGCCAGCAGCTCAGGGACTAGCGGGAGCGCAGATACGCAGTATTTT. Residues: CASSSGTSGSADTQYF. The rearrangement uses TRBV7-3 and TRBJ2-3, with 14 bases fitting TRBD2. The V and J ends lost 4 bases and 4 bases, in that order; junction bases with no gene match: 4. In germline, CDR1 is SGHTA, CDR2 FQGTGA. This CDR3 has 16 amino acids.

V and J are TRBV5-1 and TRBJ2-2; 7 bases align to TRBD1. Germline CDR1 is SGHRS and CDR2 is YFSETQ. The CDR3 is 15 amino acids. V lost 7 bases, J lost 4 bases, and 10 bases stayed unmatched. DNA for the CDR3: TGCGCCAGCCGGAGGACAGGCTTGACCACCGGGGAGCTGTTTTTT. This translates into CASRRTGLTTGELFF.

J is TRBJ2-5 and V is TRBV5-4; D ambiguous. The germline V gene encodes CDR1 SGHNT and CDR2 YYREEE (reference sequence). Between the trimmed V and J ends, which lost 2 bases and 4 bases, there was a span of 12 bases. The CDR3 runs 14 residues. The DNA of the CDR3 is TGTGCCAGCAGCTTACCACTTCGCGGAGAGACCCAGTACTTC. Translated, it gives CASSLPLRGETQYF.

This clone appeared a few times. The chain links TRBV5-4 to TRBJ2-2; no firm D call. Germline CDR1 SGHNT, CDR2 YYREEE (reference sequence). The CDR3 contains 15 residues. Trimming left V 0 bases short and J 2 bases short, with 8 bases between. Here the CDR3 DNA reads TGTGCCAGCAGCTTGGGAGTCGGTAACACCGGGGAGCTGTTTTTT. Translating it yields CASSLGVGNTGELFF.

The rearrangement links TRBV10-3 to TRBJ2-7; 10 bases agree with TRBD2. Trimming took 4 bases from V and 4 from J; bases not matched to a gene: 13. The CDR3 length is 17 residues. CDR1 is ENHRY and CDR2 is SYGVKD in the germline V gene. CDR3 bases: TGTGCCATCAGTGGGGATAGCGGGAGGCCGGGGGGGTACGAGCAGTACTTC. This encodes CAISGDSGRPGGYEQYF.

In this sample, this clone turned up once. The chain combines TRBV6-5 with TRBJ1-2, with a tentative D call TRBD1 (5 bases). Germline V lookup: CDR1 MNHEY, CDR2 SVGAGI. The CDR3 runs 13 residues. Between the trimmed V and J ends, which lost 6 bases and 2 bases, there was a span of 10 bases. The CDR3 spells CASSPGRNYGYTF. The DNA for the CDR3 is TGTGCCAGCAGCCCGGGACGCAACTATGGCTACACCTTC.

The genes are TRBV7-9 and TRBJ2-1; D unresolved. The CDR3 consists of 17 residues. From germline, CDR1 is SEHNR and CDR2 FQNEAQ (reference sequence). The V end lost 0 bases, the J end lost 5 bases, and 17 bases lay between the germline ends. The CDR3 protein is CASSLATSPVAHNEQFF. The CDR3 DNA is TGTGCCAGCAGCTTAGCGACGTCCCCGGTCGCCCACAATGAGCAGTTCTTC.

This chain connects TRBV7-9 to TRBJ1-1, with 8 nucleotides matching TRBD1. The germline gives CDR1 SEHNR, CDR2 FQNEAQ (reference sequence). The CDR3 extends over 12 amino acids. The V gene end was trimmed by 5 bases and the J gene end by 8 bases; junction bases not matched to a gene: 4. Written as DNA, the CDR3 is TGTGCCAGCAGCCTGACAGGGGAAGAAGCTTTCTTT. This gives the protein CASSLTGEEAFF.

The J gene is TRBJ1-6, the V gene TRBV19; TRBD1 is a possible D gene (6 bases). The ends were cut back, 5 bases at V and 6 bases at J, with 14 bases in the middle. CDR3 length equals 15 residues. CDR1 and CDR2 (germline): LNHDA, SQIVND (reference sequence). CDR3 in amino acids: CASSLTGLPNSPLHF. Written as DNA, the CDR3 is TGTGCCAGTAGTCTCACAGGGTTACCTAATTCACCCCTCCACTTT.

V is TRBV18 and J is TRBJ2-5; 8 bases fit TRBD1. The J segment lost 7 bases and the V segment lost 0 bases, leaving 7 bases of the junction unmatched. The CDR3 totals 15 residues. Germline CDR1 is KGHSH and CDR2 is LQKENI. The CDR3 reads CASSPPSGGLGTQYF. The CDR3 DNA is TGTGCCAGCTCACCACCATCAGGGGGCCTGGGGACCCAGTACTTC.

The V and J genes are TRBV5-4 and TRBJ1-1; unclear D gene. V lost 3 bases to trimming and J lost 0 bases, with 6 bases between them. The CDR3 runs 13 residues. Germline lookup yields CDR1 SGHNT and CDR2 YYREEE (reference sequence). The CDR3 loop is CASSYNMNTEAFF. CDR3 nucleotides: TGTGCCAGCAGCTACAATATGAACACTGAAGCTTTCTTT.

The chain links TRBV28 to TRBJ2-7, with 8 nucleotides matching TRBD1. Trimming cost V 2 bases and J 12 bases; bases outside gene matches: 3. The CDR3 is made up of 11 amino acids. Germline-derived CDR1 and CDR2 are MDHEN and SYDVKM. CDR3 region: CASSLRTGLYF. The DNA for the CDR3 is TGTGCCAGCAGTTTAAGGACAGGGCTGTACTTC.

CDR3 in amino acids: CASRNRGGDTF. The CDR3 DNA reads TGTGCCAGCAGGAACAGGGGAGGGGACACCTTC. The chain carries TRBV6-5 and TRBJ1-2, with 7 bases aligning to TRBD1. CDR1 MNHEY and CDR2 SVGAGI come from the germline V gene. The CDR3 consists of 11 residues. J lost 12 bases, V lost 6 bases, and 7 bases had no gene match.

This chain uses TRBV29-1 with TRBJ2-1, with a possible D match to TRBD2 (7 bases). The germline CDR1 and CDR2 sequences are SQVTM and ANQGSEA. The CDR3 covers 12 residues. V lost 7 bases and J 8 bases, leaving 15 bases between the germline ends. The CDR3 DNA follows: TGCAGCGCCCGGAGGGGGGGCGATGAGCAGTTCTTC. It codes for CSARRGGDEQFF.

CDR3: CASSEGGGLGQYF. CDR3 DNA sequence: TGTGCCAGCAGTGAAGGGGGAGGGCTCGGGCAGTACTTC. V and J are TRBV2 and TRBJ2-7; 7 positions match TRBD2. The V segment lost 1 base and the J segment 9 bases; nucleotides outside the gene matches: 6. Germline-derived CDR1 and CDR2 are SNHLY and FYNNEI. This CDR3 comprises 13 residues.

V and J are TRBV19 and TRBJ2-7; 9 bases are a match to TRBD1. This CDR3 has 14 residues. Germline CDR1 is LNHDA and CDR2 is SQIVND (reference sequence). J gave up 3 bases and V 7 bases, and 7 bases lay outside the gene matches. The chain's CDR3 is CASKPGQGVYEQYF. DNA for the CDR3: TGTGCCAGTAAACCGGGACAGGGTGTCTACGAGCAGTACTTC.

The V call is TRBV18, the J call TRBJ2-5, with D unclear. Trimming pared 5 bases from V and 2 bases from J, leaving 15 bases between. From germline, CDR1 is KGHSH and CDR2 LQKENI. The CDR3 is made up of 15 amino acids. CDR3 DNA sequence: TGTGCCAGCTCAAATCCCCCGGTGGGACAAGAGACCCAGTACTTC. Translation gives CASSNPPVGQETQYF. The variable domain in full, with the rest retrieved from reference TRBV18 and TRBJ2-5, is NAGVMQNPRHLVRRRGQEARLRCSPMKGHSHVYWYRQLPEEGLKFMVYLQKENIIDESGMPKERFSAEFPKEGPSILRIQQVVRGDSAAYFCASSNPPVGQETQYFGPGTRLLVL.

The rearrangement joins TRBV7-2 to TRBJ2-7, with D unresolved. CDR3 size: 13 residues. Between the trimmed V and J ends, which lost 4 bases and 2 bases, there was a span of 9 bases. Germline V gene sequence: CDR1 SGHTA, CDR2 FQGNSA. The CDR3 nucleotides read TGTGCCAGCAGCTCCGGGCGGCCCTACGAGCAGTACTTC. As protein: CASSSGRPYEQYF.